This T cell receptor beta chain was documented in a study of response to subunit inactivated influenza vaccine (dated by TCRdb to 2017 to 2018). General notes on the study: To follow how T cells responded to a trivalent subunit inactivated influenza vaccine, the researchers relied on deep quantitative profiling of the T cell receptor repertoire. Overall study results and their limits: The authors suggested that each seasonal influenza vaccination may recruit only a limited number of new T cells.

The library relied on RT-PCR. The instrument given in TCRdb is Illumina HiSeq 2500. TCRdb redid the processing of the public reads, applying fastp at Q25 and MiXCR, and retained in-frame beta chains. Each CDR3 protein appears once, grouped with its most common genes and DNA. For this sample the table gives roughly 710,000 distinct CDR3 sequences, of which approximately 14% were detected only once. The ten top clones hold 6.5% to 8% of the sample. In its sample, this clonotype was seen a few times. Its antigen is still unknown. No base quality information exists; no much larger clone differs at one position. The junction shows trimming of 1 base on V and 5 bases on J, plus 9 bases between the germline ends. From a lookup of the germline V gene (reference sequence), CDR1 and CDR2 are GTSNPN and SVGIG. There are 12 amino acids in the CDR3, from cysteine to phenylalanine inclusive. The retained sequence is limited to the CDR3, 36 bases, with the frame set at the first base.

The clonotype was recovered from a man over 45 who received an inactivated influenza vaccine. Donor details come from another sample of the same person, matched by shared clones. The input for sequencing was PBMCs from blood, taken 14 days before vaccination. The chain was built from TRBV30 and TRBJ2-7; no D gene is confidently identified. The nucleotides are TGTGCCTGGAGTGAATGGGGTAACGAGCAGTACTTC. Its product reads: CAWSEWGNEQYF.